This passage covers 13 T cell receptor beta chains from one sample sequenced in a study of cytomegalovirus exposure and HLA in healthy donors. The PCR ran on 60 Vbeta and 13 Jbeta primers. Method: immunoSEQ multiplex PCR; TCRdb's copy keeps in-frame clones and lacks some. The sample holds about 180,000 clones, around 84% seen once. Sequencing input: PBMCs. These receptors originate from a girl aged 2-10 years in good health and CMV-seropositive.

The V call is TRBV13, the J call TRBJ1-2, with 8 bases aligning to TRBD1. The CDR3 has 15 amino acids. The germline V gene has CDR1 PRHDT and CDR2 FYEKMQ (reference sequence). V dropped 4 bases and J dropped 2; count of bases not matched to a gene: 6. This CDR3 is CASSWRTGGNYGYTF. The CDR3 DNA reads as TGTGCCAGCAGCTGGAGAACAGGGGGGAACTATGGCTACACCTTC.

This chain joins TRBV28 and TRBJ2-1; TRBD2 matches 7 bases. CDR1 and CDR2 from the germline V gene are MDHEN and SYDVKM. With 4 bases clipped from V and 5 bases from J, the junction kept 14 bases outside the gene matches. The CDR3 has 17 amino acids. The CDR3 nucleotides read TGTGCCAGCAGTTCAGTTACGGGTCTAGCGGACCACAATGAGCAGTTCTTC. Translating gives CASSSVTGLADHNEQFF.

The chain uses TRBV27 and TRBJ1-4, with D possibly being TRBD1 (5 bases). CDR1 and CDR2 (germline): MNHEY, SMNVEV (reference sequence). The CDR3 consists of 14 residues. V lost 1 base, J lost 5 bases, and 8 bases lay in between. The CDR3 DNA reads TGTGCCAGCAGTTTATTGGGGCAAAATGAAAAACTGTTTTTT. Translated: CASSLLGQNEKLFF. Based on the CDR3 plus reference TRBV27 and TRBJ1-4, the full variable domain is EAQVTQNPRYLITVTGKKLTVTCSQNMNHEYMSWYRQDPGLGLRQIYYSMNVEVTDKGDVPEGYKVSRKEKRNFPLILESPSPNQTSLYFCASSLLGQNEKLFFGSGTQLSVL.

This clone was detected only once. The chain employs TRBV28 and TRBJ1-2; tentative D call: TRBD1 (5 bases). The CDR3 runs to 16 residues. The germline gives CDR1 MDHEN, CDR2 SYDVKM. Trimming removed 3 bases at V and 6 bases at J, with 20 bases between. The CDR3 DNA reads as TGTGCCAGCAGTTTTACGGGGACTAGCTTGCGGAATGGCTACACCTTC. Translation gives CASSFTGTSLRNGYTF.

The CDR3 is CASSSGTGSLNQPQHF. CDR3 coding DNA: TGTGCCAGCAGTTCCGGGACAGGTTCCTTAAATCAGCCCCAGCATTTT. The chain joins TRBV6-6 to TRBJ1-5, with TRBD1 identical over 8 bases. Per germline, CDR1 MNHNY and CDR2 SVGAGI (reference sequence). The CDR3 consists of 16 residues. Trimming cost V 4 bases and J 4 bases; bases outside gene matches: 9.

The rearrangement joins TRBV7-2 to TRBJ1-2, with D uncertain. With 2 bases removed from V and 8 bases from J, the gap between germline ends came to 18 bases. The CDR3 is 15 residues long. CDR1 is SGHTA and CDR2 is FQGNSA in the germline V gene. The CDR3 DNA sequence: TGTGCCAGCAGCTTATTGGGCCGACACCCTGAGGGCTACACCTTC. Translation gives CASSLLGRHPEGYTF.

V usage is TRBV27 and J usage is TRBJ1-5; 10 nucleotides agree with TRBD1. J lost 4 bases, V lost 5 bases, and 5 bases had no gene match. CDR1 is MNHEY and CDR2 is SMNVEV in the germline V gene (reference sequence). CDR3 size: 15 residues. The CDR3 loop reads CASSPGQGGNQPQHF. The CDR3 DNA follows: TGTGCCAGCAGTCCCGGACAGGGGGGGAATCAGCCCCAGCATTTT.

The genes are TRBV4-1 and TRBJ1-3; D possibly corresponds to TRBD1 (5 bases). Deletions cut 0 bases from V and 4 bases from J, with 28 bases between. This CDR3 comprises 21 residues. CDR1 and CDR2 from the germline V gene are MGHRA and YSYEKL. CDR3 amino acids: CASSQDQFGTRYNLGGNTIYF. The CDR3 DNA sequence: TGCGCCAGCAGCCAAGATCAGTTCGGGACTCGCTACAATCTTGGAGGAAACACCATATATTTT.

V gene TRBV28 combines with J gene TRBJ1-1; D is uncertain. Germline CDR1 and CDR2: MDHEN and SYDVKM. The CDR3 runs to 12 residues. Trimming cost V 6 bases and J 7 bases, with 12 bases left between them. Here the CDR3 DNA reads TGTGCCAGCAGAGCCGCAATGTATGAAGCTTTCTTT. It yields the protein CASRAAMYEAFF.

The V gene is TRBV11-3, the J gene TRBJ2-1, with D hard to call. Germline lookup yields CDR1 SGHNT and CDR2 YENEEA. CDR3 size: 12 residues. V was clipped by 0 bases and J by 9 bases, with 6 bases between them. The DNA for the CDR3 is TGTGCCAGCAGCTTAGATCTGAGTGAGCAGTTCTTC. This sequence encodes CASSLDLSEQFF.

V is TRBV2 and J is TRBJ2-3, with unresolved D. The V gene's germline CDR1 is SNHLY and CDR2 FYNNEI. Trimming cost V 6 bases and J 6 bases, with 16 bases left between them. The CDR3 runs 14 residues. CDR3 in amino acids: CASRPALGADTQYF. For the CDR3, the DNA is TGTGCCAGCAGGCCGGCCCTCGGAGCGGATACGCAGTATTTT. The complete variable domain, with remaining parts taken from reference TRBV2 and TRBJ2-3, reads EPEVTQTPSHQVTQMGQEVILRCVPISNHLYFYWYRQILGQKVEFLVSFYNNEISEKSEIFDDQFSVERPDGSNFTLKIRSTKLEDSAMYFCASRPALGADTQYFGPGTRLTVL.

The V and J genes are TRBV5-1 and TRBJ1-2, with a tentative D call TRBD1 (6 bases). CDR3 length equals 14 residues. In germline, CDR1 is SGHRS, CDR2 YFSETQ. Trimming left V 0 bases short and J 3 bases short, with 9 bases between. CDR3 loop: CASSLDRDYYGYTF. The CDR3 nucleotides read TGCGCCAGCAGCTTGGACAGGGATTACTATGGCTACACCTTC.

The chain couples TRBV30 to TRBJ2-1; 9 bases map to TRBD2. The junction had 13 bases not matched to a gene; V was cut back by 3 bases and J by 1 base. The germline V gene encodes CDR1 GTSNPN and CDR2 SVGIG (reference sequence). This CDR3 contains 18 residues. CDR3 amino acids: CAWRRAGGPIISYNEQFF. The CDR3 DNA is TGTGCCTGGAGGAGAGCGGGAGGTCCGATAATTTCCTACAATGAGCAGTTCTTC.